The 10 T cell receptor beta chains below come from one sample, sequenced in a study of blood T cell repertoires in COVID-19. The repertoire was sequenced with immunoSEQ multiplex PCR; TCRdb's copy has only in-frame clones and lacks some. The table shows about 260,000 clones, with roughly 84% occurring only once. The sequencing sample was made of peripheral blood. Receptors were obtained from a man in his fifties or sixties with acute or convalescent COVID-19.

A single count supports this clone. V is TRBV27 and J is TRBJ1-2; 9 nucleotides agree with TRBD1. CDR3 size: 14 residues. V lost 5 bases to trimming and J lost 2 bases; unmatched junction nucleotides: 3. Germline assignment: CDR1 MNHEY and CDR2 SMNVEV (reference sequence). CDR3 protein: CASSRTGVNYGYTF. CDR3 bases: TGTGCCAGCAGTAGGACAGGGGTGAACTATGGCTACACCTTC.

This CDR3 is CAWSVFGDRNGYTF. For the CDR3, the DNA is TGTGCCTGGAGTGTCTTTGGGGACAGGAATGGCTACACCTTC. The chain combines TRBV30 with TRBJ1-2; TRBD1 matches 8 bases. With 0 bases clipped from V and 6 bases from J, the junction kept 6 bases outside the gene matches. Germline V CDR1 and CDR2: GTSNPN, SVGIG (reference sequence). The CDR3 sequence is 14 residues long.

The CDR3 region is CASSTLAGEDEQYF. The CDR3 DNA is TGTGCCAGCAGCACATTAGCGGGAGAAGACGAGCAGTACTTC. The genes are TRBV11-1 and TRBJ2-7; 9 bases are shared with TRBD2. The CDR3 consists of 14 residues. The junction had 7 bases not matched to a gene; V was cut back by 5 bases and J by 5 bases. Germline V gives CDR1 SGHAT, CDR2 FQDESV (reference sequence).

This clone was counted a single time. J is TRBJ1-2 and V is TRBV20-1, with D tentatively TRBD1 (5 bases). Trimming cost V 5 bases and J 3 bases, with 10 bases left between them. Germline CDR1 DFQATT, CDR2 SNEGSKA (reference sequence). The CDR3 has 12 residues. CDR3 nucleotide sequence: TGCAGTGCTCGTGGGGGGGACTATGGCTACACCTTC. Translated, it gives CSARGGDYGYTF.

The V and J genes are TRBV19 and TRBJ1-2; 8 bases map to TRBD1. The V gene end was trimmed by 6 bases and the J gene end by 8 bases; junction bases not matched to a gene: 17. CDR1 LNHDA and CDR2 SQIVND come from the germline V gene (reference sequence). The CDR3 has 16 amino acids. CDR3 residues: CASSILGTGATGGYTF. The CDR3 DNA reads TGTGCCAGTAGCATCCTAGGGACAGGCGCCACCGGAGGCTACACCTTC.

This chain joins TRBV15 and TRBJ1-1; TRBD1 matches 7 bases. Germline V CDR1 and CDR2: LNHNV, YYDKDF (reference sequence). CDR3 length: 15 residues. With 0 bases clipped from V and 0 bases from J, the junction kept 1 base outside the gene matches. The CDR3 DNA follows: TGTGCCACCAGCAGAGATACAGGGGTGAACACTGAAGCTTTCTTT. As protein: CATSRDTGVNTEAFF.

The chain uses TRBV29-1 and TRBJ1-2; 7 nucleotides match TRBD1. CDR1 and CDR2 (germline): SQVTM, ANQGSEA. The CDR3 has 11 amino acids. The V segment lost 2 bases and the J segment 8 bases; nucleotides outside the gene matches: 2. The CDR3 region is CSVERGLGYTF. The CDR3 region has the DNA TGCAGCGTTGAAAGGGGGCTGGGCTACACCTTC.

This chain joins TRBV7-2 and TRBJ2-3; 8 nucleotides match TRBD2. This CDR3 is built from 16 residues. Germline V gene data show CDR1 as SGHTA and CDR2 as FQGNSA. V lost 2 bases to trimming and J lost 1 base; unmatched junction nucleotides: 5. CDR3 DNA: TGTGCCAGCAGCTTAAAAGCGGGAGTCGGCACAGATACGCAGTATTTT. It translates to CASSLKAGVGTDTQYF.

This chain connects TRBV7-9 to TRBJ1-5, with a possible D match to TRBD1 (6 bases). Trimming removed 6 bases at V and 4 bases at J, with 10 bases between. From germline, CDR1 is SEHNR and CDR2 FQNEAQ (reference sequence). The CDR3 consists of 13 residues. CDR3 in DNA: TGTGCCAGCAGTGCCGACAGGAATCAGCCCCAGCATTTT. Translating it yields CASSADRNQPQHF.

Here the CDR3 DNA reads TGTGCCAGCAGCTTGGGGCCGGGACTAGCGGAATACGAGCAGTACTTC. Its translation: CASSLGPGLAEYEQYF. The chain uses TRBV11-2 and TRBJ2-7; TRBD2 matches 11 bases. Germline V gene lookup returns CDR1 SGHAT and CDR2 FQNNGV. J was trimmed by 4 bases and V by 3 bases; bases with no gene match: 8. The CDR3 has 16 residues.